This T cell receptor (beta chain) was observed in a study of control samples from healthy donors and cancer patients. Sequencing was performed with immunoSEQ multiplex PCR; in TCRdb, only in-frame clones are kept and a portion is missing. The repertoire holds 90,000 to 120,000 clones, with about 80% as singletons. Trimming removed 4 bases from V and 8 bases from J; junction bases left unmatched: 7. CDR1 and CDR2 (germline): SGHKS, YYEKEE (reference sequence). This CDR3 comprises 15 residues. The TCR was taken from a man between 18 and 29 years old in good health. The sample taken for sequencing was blood. The chain has TRBV5-5 and TRBJ1-6; 9 positions match TRBD1. The CDR3 bases are TGTGCCAGCAGCCCTGGGACAGGGCTTTATTCACCCCTCCACTTT. Protein product: CASSPGTGLYSPLHF.